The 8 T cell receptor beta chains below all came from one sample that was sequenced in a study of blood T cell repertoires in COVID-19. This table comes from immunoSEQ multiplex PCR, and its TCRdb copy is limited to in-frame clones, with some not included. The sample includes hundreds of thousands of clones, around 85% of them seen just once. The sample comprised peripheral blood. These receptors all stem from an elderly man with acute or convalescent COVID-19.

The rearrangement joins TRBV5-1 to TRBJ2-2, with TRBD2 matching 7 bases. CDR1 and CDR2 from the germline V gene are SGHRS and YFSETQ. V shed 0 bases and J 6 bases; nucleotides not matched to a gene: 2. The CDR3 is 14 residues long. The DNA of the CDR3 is TGCGCCAGCAGCTTGGATGGGGGGGCCGGGGAGCTGTTTTTT. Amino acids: CASSLDGGAGELFF.

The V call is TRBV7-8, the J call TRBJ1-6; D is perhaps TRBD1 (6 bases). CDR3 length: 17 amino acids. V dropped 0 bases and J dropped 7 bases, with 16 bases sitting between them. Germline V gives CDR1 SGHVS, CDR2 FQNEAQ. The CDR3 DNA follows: TGTGCCAGCAGCTTAGCTAAGGGGGTGCGTACAAATTCACCCCTCCACTTT. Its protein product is CASSLAKGVRTNSPLHF.

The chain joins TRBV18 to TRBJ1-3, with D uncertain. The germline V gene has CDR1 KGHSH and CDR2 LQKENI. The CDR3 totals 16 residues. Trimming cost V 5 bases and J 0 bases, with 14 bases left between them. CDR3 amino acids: CASSFEYSLSGNTIYF. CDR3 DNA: TGTGCCAGCTCATTTGAGTACAGCCTCTCTGGAAACACCATATATTTT.

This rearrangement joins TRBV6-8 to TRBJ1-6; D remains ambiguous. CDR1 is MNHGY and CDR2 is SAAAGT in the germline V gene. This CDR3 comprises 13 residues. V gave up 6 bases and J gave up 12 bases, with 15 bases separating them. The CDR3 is CASSPARGQPLHF. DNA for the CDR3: TGTGCCAGCAGCCCGGCCCGAGGGCAACCCCTCCACTTT.

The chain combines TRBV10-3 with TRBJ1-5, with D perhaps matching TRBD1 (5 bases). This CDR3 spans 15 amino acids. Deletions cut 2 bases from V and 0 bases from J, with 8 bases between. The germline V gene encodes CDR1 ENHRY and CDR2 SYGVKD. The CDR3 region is CAISEAGYSNQPQHF. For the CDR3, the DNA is TGTGCCATCAGTGAGGCAGGGTATAGCAATCAGCCCCAGCATTTT.

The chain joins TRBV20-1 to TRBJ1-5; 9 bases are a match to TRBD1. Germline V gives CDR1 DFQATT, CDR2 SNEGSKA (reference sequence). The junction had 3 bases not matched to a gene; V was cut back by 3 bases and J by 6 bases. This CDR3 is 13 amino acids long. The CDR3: CSASKGQGQPQHF. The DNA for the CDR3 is TGCAGTGCTAGTAAGGGACAGGGTCAGCCCCAGCATTTT.

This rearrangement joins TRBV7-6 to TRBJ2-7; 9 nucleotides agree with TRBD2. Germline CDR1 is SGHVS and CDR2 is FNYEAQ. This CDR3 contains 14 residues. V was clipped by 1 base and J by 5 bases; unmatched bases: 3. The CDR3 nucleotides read TGTGCCAGCAGCTTAGTTAGCGGGGGCCACGAGCAGTACTTC. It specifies CASSLVSGGHEQYF.

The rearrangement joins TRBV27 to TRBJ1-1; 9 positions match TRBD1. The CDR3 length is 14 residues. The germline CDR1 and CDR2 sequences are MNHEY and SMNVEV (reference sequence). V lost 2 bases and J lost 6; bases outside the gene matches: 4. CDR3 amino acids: CASSLRTGESEAFF. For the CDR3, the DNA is TGTGCCAGCAGTTTAAGGACAGGGGAGTCTGAAGCTTTCTTT.